The next 7 T cell receptor beta chains were all read from a single sample in a study of cytomegalovirus exposure and HLA in healthy donors. This PCR relied on a set of 60 Vbeta primers and 13 Jbeta primers. Produced via immunoSEQ multiplex PCR; TCRdb's table is partial and in-frame only. The table includes around 87,000 clones, 65% to 85% detected once. Sequenced material: PBMCs. These receptors all stem from a girl aged 2-10 years in good health and CMV-seropositive.

The V gene is TRBV28, the J gene TRBJ2-3; D might be TRBD2 (6 bases). V dropped 6 bases and J dropped 3 bases, with 22 bases sitting between them. CDR3 length: 17 residues. Germline CDR1 and CDR2: MDHEN and SYDVKM. CDR3 protein: CASRPTGLREGTDTQYF. CDR3 nucleotides: TGTGCCAGCAGGCCAACGGGACTCCGAGAGGGAACAGATACGCAGTATTTT.

This clone was found once. The chain is built from TRBV4-2 and TRBJ2-7; 9 bases map to TRBD2. This CDR3 has 17 amino acids. After removal of 3 bases from V and 5 bases from J, the junction contained 14 bases not matched to a gene. Germline values: CDR1 LGHNA, CDR2 YNFKEQ. The CDR3 sequence is CASSQATSGYLPHEQYF. The CDR3 nucleotides are TGTGCCAGCAGCCAGGCGACTAGCGGATACTTACCGCACGAGCAGTACTTC.

The chain is built from TRBV28 and TRBJ2-5; 11 nucleotides agree with TRBD2. CDR1 MDHEN and CDR2 SYDVKM come from the germline V gene. CDR3 length equals 14 residues. With 9 bases clipped from V and 0 bases from J, the junction kept 3 bases outside the gene matches. CDR3 nucleotides: TGTGCCAGTAGACTAGCGGGGAACCAAGAGACCCAGTACTTC. Its protein product is CASRLAGNQETQYF. Full variable domain (outside the CDR3, taken from reference TRBV28 and TRBJ2-5): DVKVTQSSRYLVKRTGEKVFLECVQDMDHENMFWYRQDPGLGLRLIYFSYDVKMKEKGDIPEGYSVSREKKERFSLILESASTNQTSMYLCASRLAGNQETQYFGPGTRLLVL.

CDR3 in amino acids: CASSDAGPNTEAFF. CDR3 bases: TGTGCCAGCTCAGACGCAGGGCCGAACACTGAAGCTTTCTTT. The V gene is TRBV18, the J gene TRBJ1-1, with TRBD1 as a possible D gene (5 bases). The CDR3 totals 14 residues. V was trimmed by 5 bases and J by 1 base, leaving 11 bases between them. CDR1 is KGHSH and CDR2 is LQKENI in the germline V gene.

This chain links TRBV9 with TRBJ2-1; possibly TRBD1 for D (5 bases). Germline lookup yields CDR1 SGDLS and CDR2 YYNGEE. This CDR3 contains 15 residues. V shed 1 base and J shed 4 bases, with 12 bases lying between them. CDR3 coding DNA: TGTGCCAGCAGCGTATTGACAGCTTTATACAATGAGCAGTTCTTC. This translates into CASSVLTALYNEQFF.

This chain joins TRBV6-5 and TRBJ2-5; D is possibly TRBD2 (6 bases). The V and J ends lost 6 bases and 4 bases respectively, with 18 bases between them. This CDR3 has 15 residues. Germline lookup yields CDR1 MNHEY and CDR2 SVGAGI. The CDR3 coding sequence is TGTGCCAGCAGCCCGCTGGGGGGAGGAGGAGAGACCCAGTACTTC. Translating gives CASSPLGGGGETQYF.

This sequence joins TRBV6-5 and TRBJ1-1; TRBD1 aligns across 7 bases. Per germline, CDR1 MNHEY and CDR2 SVGAGI. CDR3 size: 12 residues. V lost 5 bases and J lost 8; bases outside the gene matches: 5. The chain's CDR3 is CASSPADREAFF. CDR3 in DNA: TGTGCCAGCAGTCCCGCGGACAGGGAAGCTTTCTTT.